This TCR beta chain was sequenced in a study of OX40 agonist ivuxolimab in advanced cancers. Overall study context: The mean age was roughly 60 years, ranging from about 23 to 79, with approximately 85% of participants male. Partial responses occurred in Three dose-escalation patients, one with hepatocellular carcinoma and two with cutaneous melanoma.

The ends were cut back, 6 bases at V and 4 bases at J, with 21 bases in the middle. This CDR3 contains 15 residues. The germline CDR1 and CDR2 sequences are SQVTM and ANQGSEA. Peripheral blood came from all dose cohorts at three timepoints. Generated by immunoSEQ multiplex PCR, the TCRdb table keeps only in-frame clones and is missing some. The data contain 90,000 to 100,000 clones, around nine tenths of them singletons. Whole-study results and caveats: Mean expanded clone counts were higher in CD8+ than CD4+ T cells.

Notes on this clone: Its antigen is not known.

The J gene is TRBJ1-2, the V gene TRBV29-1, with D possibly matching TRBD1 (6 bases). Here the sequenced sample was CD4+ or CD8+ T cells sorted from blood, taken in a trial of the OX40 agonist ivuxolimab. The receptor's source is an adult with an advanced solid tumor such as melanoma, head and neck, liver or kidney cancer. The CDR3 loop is CSVDSGAGTGYGYTF. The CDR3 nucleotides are TGCAGCGTCGACTCGGGGGCAGGGACGGGCTATGGCTACACCTTC.